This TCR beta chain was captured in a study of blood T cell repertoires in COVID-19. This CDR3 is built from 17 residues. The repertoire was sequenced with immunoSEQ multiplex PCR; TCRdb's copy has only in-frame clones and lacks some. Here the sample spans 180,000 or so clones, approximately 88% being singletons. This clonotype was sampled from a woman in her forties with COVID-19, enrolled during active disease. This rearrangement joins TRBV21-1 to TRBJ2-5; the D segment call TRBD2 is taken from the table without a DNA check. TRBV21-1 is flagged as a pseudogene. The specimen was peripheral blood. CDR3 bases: TGTGCCAGCAGCAAAGAGAGTAGCGGGAATCATCAAGAGACCCAGTACTTC. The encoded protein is CASSKESSGNHQETQYF.